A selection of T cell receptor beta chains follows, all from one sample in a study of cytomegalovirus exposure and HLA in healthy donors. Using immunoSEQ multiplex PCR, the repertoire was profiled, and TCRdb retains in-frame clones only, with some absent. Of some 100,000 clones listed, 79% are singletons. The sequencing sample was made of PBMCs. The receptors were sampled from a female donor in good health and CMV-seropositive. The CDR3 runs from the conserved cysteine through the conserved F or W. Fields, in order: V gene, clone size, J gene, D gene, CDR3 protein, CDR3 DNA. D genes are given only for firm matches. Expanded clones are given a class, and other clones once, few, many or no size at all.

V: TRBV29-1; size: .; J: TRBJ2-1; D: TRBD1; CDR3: CSVQGDSYNEQFF; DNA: TGCAGCGTACAGGGGGACTCCTACAATGAGCAGTTCTTC
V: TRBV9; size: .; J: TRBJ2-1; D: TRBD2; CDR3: CASSSQLAGAYNEQFF; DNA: TGTGCCAGCAGCTCCCAACTAGCGGGAGCATACAATGAGCAGTTCTTC
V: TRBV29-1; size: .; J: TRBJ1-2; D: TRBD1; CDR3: CSARDRFYGYTF; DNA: TGCAGCGCTCGGGACAGATTCTATGGCTACACCTTC
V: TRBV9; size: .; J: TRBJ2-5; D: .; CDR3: CASSSGGRLQETQYF; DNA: TGTGCCAGCAGCTCTGGGGGCAGACTCCAAGAGACCCAGTACTTC
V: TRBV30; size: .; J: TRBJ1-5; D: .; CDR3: CAWSAGSISNQPQHF; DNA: TGTGCCTGGAGTGCAGGCAGTATAAGCAATCAGCCCCAGCATTTT
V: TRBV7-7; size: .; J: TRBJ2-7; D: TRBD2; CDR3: CASSTGLAGAGEQYF; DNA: TGTGCCAGCAGCACGGGACTAGCGGGAGCGGGCGAGCAGTACTTC
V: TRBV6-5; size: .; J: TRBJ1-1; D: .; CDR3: CASRQGTEAFF; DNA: TGTGCCAGCAGACAGGGTACTGAAGCTTTCTTT
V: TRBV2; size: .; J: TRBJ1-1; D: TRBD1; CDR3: CASTGTGLGTEAFF; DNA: TGTGCCAGCACCGGGACAGGCTTAGGGACTGAAGCTTTCTTT
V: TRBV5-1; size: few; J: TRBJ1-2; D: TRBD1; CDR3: CASRLRDRGRDGYTF; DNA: TGCGCCAGCCGCCTCCGGGACAGGGGTAGGGATGGCTACACCTTC
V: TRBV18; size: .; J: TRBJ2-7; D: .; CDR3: CASSPGAAYEQYF; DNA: TGTGCCAGCTCGCCAGGGGCTGCCTACGAGCAGTACTTC
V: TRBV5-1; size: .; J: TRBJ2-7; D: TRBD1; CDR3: CASSLKQGAGEQYF; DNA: TGCGCCAGCAGCTTGAAACAGGGGGCAGGCGAGCAGTACTTC
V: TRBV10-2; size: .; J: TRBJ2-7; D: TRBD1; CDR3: CASMDRVAYEQYF; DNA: TGCGCCAGCATGGACAGGGTTGCCTACGAGCAGTACTTC
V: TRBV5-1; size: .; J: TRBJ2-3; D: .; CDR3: CASMRLDSDTQYF; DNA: TGCGCCAGCATGCGGCTAGATTCGGATACGCAGTATTTT
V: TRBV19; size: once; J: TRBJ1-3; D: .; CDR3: CASSATASGNTIYF; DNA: TGTGCCAGTAGTGCGACAGCCTCTGGAAACACCATATATTTT
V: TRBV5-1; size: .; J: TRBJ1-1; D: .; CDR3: CASSLSVFQGNTEAFF; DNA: TGCGCCAGCAGCTTGTCGGTCTTCCAGGGGAACACTGAAGCTTTCTTT
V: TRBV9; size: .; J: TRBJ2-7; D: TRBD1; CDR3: CASSAGTVPYEQYF; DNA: TGTGCCAGCAGCGCCGGGACAGTCCCCTACGAGCAGTACTTC
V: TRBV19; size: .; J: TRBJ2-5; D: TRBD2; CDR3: CASSRGGGAGETQYF; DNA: TGTGCCAGTAGTAGGGGCGGGGGGGCGGGCGAGACCCAGTACTTC
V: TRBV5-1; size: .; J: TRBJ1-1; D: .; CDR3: CASSLTRRTAEAFF; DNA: TGCGCCAGCAGTTTGACACGCCGGACAGCCGAAGCTTTCTTT
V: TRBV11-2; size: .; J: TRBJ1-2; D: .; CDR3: CASSLGPTTFYGYTF; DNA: TGTGCCAGCAGCTTGGGCCCCACGACCTTCTATGGCTACACCTTC
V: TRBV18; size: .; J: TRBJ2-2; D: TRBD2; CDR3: CASSIREVNTGELFF; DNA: TGTGCCAGCTCGATTCGGGAGGTTAACACCGGGGAGCTGTTTTTT
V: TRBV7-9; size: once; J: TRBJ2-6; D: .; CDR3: CASSFTSSTGSGANGLTF; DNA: TGTGCCAGCAGTTTTACAAGTTCGACTGGTTCTGGGGCCAACGGCCTGACTTTC
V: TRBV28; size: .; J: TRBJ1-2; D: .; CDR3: CASSPIGRQDGYTF; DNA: TGTGCCAGCAGTCCCATAGGGCGACAGGATGGCTACACCTTC
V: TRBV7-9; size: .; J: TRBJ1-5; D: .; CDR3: CASSLGGTDQPQHF; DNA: TGTGCCAGCAGCTTAGGCGGGACGGATCAGCCCCAGCATTTT
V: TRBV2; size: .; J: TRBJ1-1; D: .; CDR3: CASTDTGMEVNTEAFF; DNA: TGTGCCAGCACTGACACGGGGATGGAAGTGAACACTGAAGCTTTCTTT
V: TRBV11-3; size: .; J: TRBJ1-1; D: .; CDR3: CASSLDAGANTEAFF; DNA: TGTGCCAGCAGCTTAGACGCGGGGGCAAACACTGAAGCTTTCTTT
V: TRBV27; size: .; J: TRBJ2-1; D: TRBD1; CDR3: CASSLLGTGGNEQFF; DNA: TGTGCCAGCAGTTTATTGGGGACAGGGGGCAATGAGCAGTTCTTC
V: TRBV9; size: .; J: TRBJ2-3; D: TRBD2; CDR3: CASSLRTSVSTDTQYF; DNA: TGTGCCAGCAGCCTGCGGACTAGCGTAAGCACAGATACGCAGTATTTT
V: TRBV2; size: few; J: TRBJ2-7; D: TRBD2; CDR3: CASSEREPQYF; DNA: TGTGCCAGCAGTGAGCGGGAGCCGCAGTACTTC
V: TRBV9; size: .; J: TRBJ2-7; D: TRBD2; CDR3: CASSISSGNRDEQYF; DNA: TGTGCCAGCAGCATTTCTAGCGGCAACCGGGACGAGCAGTACTTC
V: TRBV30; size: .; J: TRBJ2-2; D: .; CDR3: CAWSVPFGGNTGELFF; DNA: TGTGCCTGGAGTGTACCCTTTGGAGGTAACACCGGGGAGCTGTTTTTT
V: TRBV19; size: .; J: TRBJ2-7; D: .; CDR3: CASKGDGRISSEQYF; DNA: TGTGCCAGTAAAGGAGACGGGAGAATCTCCTCCGAGCAGTACTTC
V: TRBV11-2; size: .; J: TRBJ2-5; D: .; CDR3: CASSHAQLGETQYF; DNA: TGTGCCAGCAGCCACGCACAGCTGGGAGAGACCCAGTACTTC
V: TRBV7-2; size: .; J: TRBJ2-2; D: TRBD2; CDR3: CASSLVGSGGANTGELFF; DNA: TGTGCCAGCAGCTTAGTCGGTAGCGGGGGGGCTAACACCGGGGAGCTGTTTTTT
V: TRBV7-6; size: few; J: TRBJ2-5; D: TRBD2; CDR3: CASSESGKETQYF; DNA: TGTGCCAGCAGCGAGAGCGGGAAAGAGACCCAGTACTTC
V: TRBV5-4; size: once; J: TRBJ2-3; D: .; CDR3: CASSLAGRGTGTDTQYF; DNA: TGTGCCAGCAGCTTGGCCGGAAGGGGAACGGGCACAGATACGCAGTATTTT
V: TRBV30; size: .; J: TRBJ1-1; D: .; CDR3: CAWSATASTGAFF; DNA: TGTGCCTGGAGTGCGACTGCCTCAACCGGCGCTTTCTTT
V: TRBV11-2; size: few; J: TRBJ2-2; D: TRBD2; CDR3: CASSSGLAGGPNTGELFF; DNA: TGTGCCAGCAGCTCCGGACTAGCGGGGGGGCCGAACACCGGGGAGCTGTTTTTT
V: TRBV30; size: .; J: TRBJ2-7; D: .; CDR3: CAWSFTIYEQYF; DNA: TGTGCCTGGAGTTTCACAATCTACGAGCAGTACTTC
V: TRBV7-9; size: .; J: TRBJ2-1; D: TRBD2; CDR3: CSSSQPPLAGVGNEQFF; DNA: TGTTCCAGCAGCCAACCCCCGCTAGCGGGGGTAGGGAATGAGCAGTTCTTC
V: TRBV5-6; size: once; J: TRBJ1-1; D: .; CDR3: CASSLATSTEAFF; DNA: TGTGCCAGCAGCTTAGCCACTTCAACTGAAGCTTTCTTT
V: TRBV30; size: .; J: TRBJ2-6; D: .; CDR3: CAWSEPSGRPGANVLTF; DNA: TGTGCCTGGAGCGAACCTAGTGGCCGGCCTGGGGCCAACGTCCTGACTTTC
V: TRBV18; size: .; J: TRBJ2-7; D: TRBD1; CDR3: CASSSLTGSGEQYF; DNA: TGTGCCAGCTCATCACTGACAGGGTCTGGCGAGCAGTACTTC
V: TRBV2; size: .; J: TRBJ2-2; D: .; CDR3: CASSGWRDPNTGELFF; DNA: TGTGCCAGCAGTGGATGGCGGGACCCGAACACCGGGGAGCTGTTTTTT
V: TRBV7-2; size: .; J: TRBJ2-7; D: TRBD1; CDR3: CASSLATGGSYEQYF; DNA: TGTGCCAGCAGCCTAGCGACAGGGGGTTCCTACGAGCAGTACTTC
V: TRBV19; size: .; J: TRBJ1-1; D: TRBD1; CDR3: CASSLRTGNTEAFF; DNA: TGTGCCAGTAGTCTTCGGACAGGGAACACTGAAGCTTTCTTT
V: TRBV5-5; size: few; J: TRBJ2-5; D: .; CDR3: CASSLGGITTQYF; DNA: TGTGCCAGCAGCTTGGGCGGAATTACGACCCAGTACTTC
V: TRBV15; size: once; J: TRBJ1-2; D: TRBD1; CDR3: CATMGKTGRYGYTF; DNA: TGTGCCACTATGGGGAAGACAGGGCGGTATGGCTACACCTTC
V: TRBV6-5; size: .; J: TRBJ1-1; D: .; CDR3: CASGKQGMNTEAFF; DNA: TGTGCCAGCGGTAAGCAGGGGATGAACACTGAAGCTTTCTTT
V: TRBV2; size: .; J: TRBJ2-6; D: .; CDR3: CASKLSGANGLTF; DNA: TGTGCCAGCAAGCTCTCTGGGGCCAACGGCCTGACTTTC
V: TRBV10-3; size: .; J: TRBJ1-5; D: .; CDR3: CAITYDSKKGPQHF; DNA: TGTGCCATCACTTACGACAGCAAGAAAGGGCCCCAGCATTTT
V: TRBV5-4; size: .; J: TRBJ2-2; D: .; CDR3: CASTRGADPRTGELFF; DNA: TGTGCCAGCACCCGGGGAGCGGACCCCAGGACCGGGGAGCTGTTTTTT
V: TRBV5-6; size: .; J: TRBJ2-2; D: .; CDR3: CASSLEQDGELFF; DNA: TGTGCCAGCAGCTTGGAGCAAGACGGGGAGCTGTTTTTT
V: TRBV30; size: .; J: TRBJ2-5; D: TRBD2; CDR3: CAWKVGGPGTQYF; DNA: TGTGCCTGGAAAGTGGGAGGGCCGGGGACCCAGTACTTC
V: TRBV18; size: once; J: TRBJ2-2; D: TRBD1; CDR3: CASSPRPGGNTGELFF; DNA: TGTGCCAGCTCACCACGGCCAGGGGGGAACACCGGGGAGCTGTTTTTT